The entry below describes one TCR beta chain. Its antigen is undetermined. PCR amplification relied on 60 Vbeta primers (plus 13 Jbeta primers). Sequencing was performed with immunoSEQ multiplex PCR; in TCRdb, only in-frame clones are kept and a portion is missing. This sample has 95,000 to 150,000 clones, with about three quarters found just once. The data stem from a study of cytomegalovirus exposure and HLA in healthy donors. CDR1 and CDR2 (germline): SQVTM, ANQGSEA. The V segment lost 6 bases and the J segment 4 bases; nucleotides outside the gene matches: 3. This CDR3 region has 15 residues. The study, taken as a whole, reports: Later analysis placed DRB1 highest and HLA-C lowest in TCR association rates, which differed by HLA locus. Earlier analysis found most TCR beta V segments productive about 87% or about 30% of the time.

All the people who gave samples were healthy bone marrow donors. Nominally healthy donors provided the samples, though records likely missed some immune exposures. What was sequenced was PBMCs. This TCR came from a woman in her thirties or forties in good health and CMV-seropositive. The V call is TRBV29-1, the J call TRBJ2-1, with 16 bases that match TRBD2. CDR3 DNA: TGCAGCGTCCCGGGACTAGCGGGGGGGTACAATGAGCAGTTCTTC. Translation: CSVPGLAGGYNEQFF.